This is a list of T cell receptor beta chains from one sample in a study of CD8 T cells in Susac syndrome. From the immunoSEQ multiplex PCR reads, TCRdb called clonotypes with MiXCR, one entry per CDR3 protein. The sample lists roughly 150,000 distinct CDR3 sequences; approximately 93% were seen once. Input material: CD4+ T cells from PBMCs. Receptor source: a human donor with multiple sclerosis. Each CDR3 is given with its conserved first and last residue. A D gene is named only where the DNA matches it firmly. Expanded clones are given a class, and other clones once, few, many or no size at all.

TRBV4-1	TRBJ2-2	.	.	CASSQRQRGTGELFF	TGCGCCAGCAGCCAAAGGCAGCGAGGCACCGGGGAGCTGTTTTTT
TRBV27	TRBJ1-5	.	.	CASIAYGQPQHF	TGTGCCAGCATAGCCTACGGTCAGCCCCAGCATTTT
TRBV27	TRBJ1-2	TRBD1	.	CASSLDRDGGYTF	TGTGCCAGCAGCCTAGACAGGGATGGGGGCTACACCTTC
TRBV2	TRBJ1-1	.	once	CASSRADRVEAFF	TGTGCCAGCAGCCGAGCTGACCGAGTTGAAGCTTTCTTT
TRBV18	TRBJ2-7	.	.	CASSPTTASYEQYF	TGTGCCAGCTCACCTACTACAGCCTCCTACGAGCAGTACTTC
TRBV7-6	TRBJ2-1	.	.	CASSLMVGYEQFF	TGTGCCAGCAGCTTAATGGTTGGCTATGAGCAGTTCTTC
TRBV29-1	TRBJ1-2	.	.	CSVEDLRYYGYTF	TGCAGCGTTGAAGACCTCCGCTACTATGGCTACACCTTC
TRBV2	TRBJ2-5	.	.	CASSFYTSQETQYF	TGTGCCAGCAGTTTCTACACGTCCCAAGAGACCCAGTACTTC
TRBV5-6	TRBJ2-1	TRBD1	.	CASSGGTGWEQFF	TGTGCCAGCAGCGGAGGGACAGGCTGGGAGCAGTTCTTC
TRBV3-1	TRBJ2-2	.	.	CASSQDLPGTGTGELFF	TGTGCCAGCAGCCAAGATCTCCCCGGGACGGGCACCGGGGAGCTGTTTTTT
TRBV29-1	TRBJ1-2	.	.	CSVSAFAGGYTF	TGCAGCGTTTCTGCCTTTGCAGGTGGCTACACCTTC
TRBV6-2/TRBV6-3	TRBJ2-1	TRBD1	.	CASTHRTGSRGEQFF	TGTGCCAGCACCCACCGGACAGGCTCTCGGGGTGAGCAGTTCTTC
TRBV6-4	TRBJ2-1	TRBD2	.	CASSDMGGSDEQFF	TGTGCCAGCAGTGACATGGGGGGGAGCGATGAGCAGTTCTTC
TRBV29-1	TRBJ2-1	.	.	CSVAPGDEQFF	TGCAGCGTTGCTCCCGGGGATGAGCAGTTCTTC
TRBV6-2/TRBV6-3	TRBJ1-2	.	.	CASTDPTGQSYGYTF	TGTGCCAGCACGGATCCGACAGGTCAAAGCTATGGCTACACCTTC
TRBV30	TRBJ1-4	TRBD1	.	CAWSGGQGLEKLFF	TGTGCCTGGAGTGGGGGACAGGGCCTGGAAAAACTGTTTTTT
TRBV27	TRBJ2-7	.	.	CASSPLGAAYEQYF	TGTGCCAGCAGTCCCCTAGGGGCCGCCTACGAGCAGTACTTC
TRBV11-2	TRBJ1-2	TRBD1	once	CASSRHGTGSLSYTF	TGTGCCAGCAGCCGACACGGGACAGGGAGTTTGAGCTACACCTTC
TRBV27	TRBJ1-4	.	.	CASSSFNEKLFF	TGTGCCAGCAGTTCCTTTAATGAAAAACTGTTTTTT
TRBV19	TRBJ2-7	.	.	CASIRIHEQYF	TGTGCCAGTATAAGGATCCACGAGCAGTACTTC
TRBV25-1	TRBJ2-3	.	.	CASSESGADTQYF	TGTGCCAGCAGTGAATCGGGGGCAGATACGCAGTATTTT
TRBV6-1	TRBJ2-3	TRBD2	.	CASSRKPLAGASDTQYF	TGTGCCAGCAGTAGAAAGCCCCTAGCGGGAGCGTCAGATACGCAGTATTTT
TRBV15	TRBJ2-5	.	once	CATSRDWVGETQYF	TGTGCCACCAGCAGAGATTGGGTGGGAGAGACCCAGTACTTC
TRBV27	TRBJ1-2	.	.	CASRGTLSYGYTF	TGTGCCAGCAGGGGCACGCTCAGCTATGGCTACACCTTC
TRBV18	TRBJ1-1	.	.	CASSQEENTEAFF	TGTGCCAGCTCACAGGAAGAGAACACTGAAGCTTTCTTT
TRBV18	TRBJ2-7	TRBD1	.	CASSPAQGTGTKQYF	TGTGCCAGCTCACCCGCACAGGGGACGGGAACGAAGCAGTACTTC
TRBV6-1	TRBJ2-1	.	.	CASSPTLGAQYNEQFF	TGTGCCAGCAGCCCAACTCTCGGGGCACAATACAATGAGCAGTTCTTC
TRBV19	TRBJ2-5	.	.	CASSIGFGSETQYF	TGTGCCAGTAGTATTGGATTCGGGTCGGAGACCCAGTACTTC
TRBV20-1	TRBJ2-3	.	.	CSARGISSTDTQYF	TGCAGTGCGCGGGGAATCTCTAGCACAGATACGCAGTATTTT
TRBV4-2	TRBJ2-1	TRBD2	.	CASSQETSEDNEQFF	TGTGCCAGCAGCCAAGAGACTAGCGAGGACAATGAGCAGTTCTTC
TRBV12-3/TRBV12-4	TRBJ1-1	.	once	CASSLGRMNTEAFF	TGTGCCAGCAGTCTGGGACGTATGAACACTGAAGCTTTCTTT
TRBV3-1	TRBJ2-5	.	.	CASSQGPRGKGETQYF	TGTGCCAGCAGCCAAGGACCTCGGGGGAAGGGCGAGACCCAGTACTTC
TRBV20-1	TRBJ1-5	.	.	CSAREQPNQPQHF	TGCAGTGCTAGAGAGCAGCCTAATCAGCCCCAGCATTTT
TRBV30	TRBJ1-2	.	.	CAWRNYGYTF	TGTGCCTGGAGAAACTATGGCTACACCTTC
TRBV13	TRBJ1-3	.	.	CASSSLGTGLRGNTIYF	TGTGCCAGCAGCTCCTTAGGGACGGGGTTGAGGGGAAACACCATATATTTT
TRBV3-1	TRBJ1-1	.	.	CASRDKNTEAFF	TGTGCCAGCAGAGACAAGAACACTGAAGCTTTCTTT
TRBV28	TRBJ2-7	TRBD1	.	CASRGQGDSYEQYF	TGTGCCAGCCGGGGACAGGGGGACTCGTACGAGCAGTACTTC
TRBV5-1	TRBJ1-1	TRBD1	.	CASSTQGAETEAFF	TGCGCCAGCAGCACCCAGGGGGCGGAAACTGAAGCTTTCTTT
TRBV18	TRBJ2-2	.	.	CASSLDSNGRELFF	TGTGCCAGCTCACTGGACAGTAATGGCCGGGAGCTGTTTTTT
TRBV30	TRBJ1-4	TRBD1	.	CAWSLLQGAGEKLFF	TGTGCCTGGAGTCTTTTACAGGGGGCGGGTGAAAAACTGTTTTTT
TRBV20-1	TRBJ2-5	.	.	CSARGPSQKTQYF	TGCAGTGCTAGGGGCCCGAGCCAGAAGACCCAGTACTTC
TRBV4-2	TRBJ2-3	TRBD2	.	CASSQSAGGADTQYF	TGTGCCAGCAGCCAGTCAGCGGGAGGGGCAGATACGCAGTATTTT
TRBV6-1	TRBJ2-1	TRBD2	.	CASSVTSGKVNEQFF	TGTGCCAGCAGTGTGACTAGCGGGAAGGTGAATGAGCAGTTCTTC
TRBV7-8	TRBJ1-5	.	.	CASSLRKGNQPQHF	TGTGCCAGCAGCTTACGAAAGGGGAATCAGCCCCAGCATTTT
TRBV12-3/TRBV12-4	TRBJ1-1	.	.	CASSPSTYLTEAFF	TGTGCCAGCAGTCCTTCGACGTATCTCACTGAAGCTTTCTTT
TRBV19	TRBJ1-5	.	.	CATTEGDQPQHF	TGTGCCACCACAGAGGGGGATCAGCCCCAGCATTTT
TRBV29-1	TRBJ1-2	.	.	CSVNNYGYTF	TGCAGCGTGAATAACTATGGCTACACCTTC
TRBV13	TRBJ2-7	.	.	CASKVRGKSREQYF	TGTGCCAGCAAGGTCCGGGGGAAGTCCAGGGAGCAGTACTTC
TRBV2	TRBJ1-5	.	.	CASSGSNQPQHF	TGTGCCAGCAGTGGTAGCAATCAGCCCCAGCATTTT
TRBV2	TRBJ2-5	.	once	CASTNRAKETQYF	TGTGCCAGCACTAACAGGGCAAAAGAGACCCAGTACTTC
TRBV6-2/TRBV6-3	TRBJ1-2	.	.	CASNSARYGYTF	TGTGCCAGCAATTCGGCGCGCTATGGCTACACCTTC
TRBV7-7	TRBJ2-5	.	.	CASSLSARQETQYF	TGTGCCAGCAGCTTATCAGCGAGACAAGAGACCCAGTACTTC
TRBV7-9	TRBJ2-7	TRBD1	.	CASSRGQNFYEQYF	TGTGCCAGCAGTCGGGGACAGAACTTTTACGAGCAGTACTTC
TRBV7-3	TRBJ2-3	.	.	CASSLWGTGVDTQYF	TGTGCCAGCAGCTTATGGGGGACCGGGGTAGATACGCAGTATTTT
TRBV27	TRBJ1-1	.	.	CASSFRRYTEAFF	TGTGCCAGCAGTTTTAGGCGGTACACTGAAGCTTTCTTT
TRBV7-2	TRBJ2-7	.	.	CASNRVVGYEQYF	TGTGCCAGCAATAGGGTCGTGGGCTACGAGCAGTACTTC
TRBV3-1	TRBJ1-2	.	.	CASSQEDGYTF	TGTGCCAGCAGCCAAGAAGACGGCTACACCTTC